Listed here are 17 T cell receptor beta chains from one sample, sequenced in a study of T-cell memory formation after mild COVID-19. Each CDR3 protein gets one entry after TCRdb re-called the 5' RACE reads with MiXCR. The repertoire includes a few hundred thousand distinct CDR3 sequences, about 10% of them detected once, and roughly 3% sits in the top ten. The sample was PBMCs or a T cell subset sorted from them (not recorded which). All receptors derive from a man younger than 30 who had mild COVID-19 (a few samples of this study predate the infection). Cell type and time point are not known.

This clonotype was seen repeatedly, ten times or more. V and J are TRBV5-6 and TRBJ1-1; the D is unclear. The length of the CDR3 is 13 residues. V was trimmed by 4 bases and J by 1 base, leaving 8 bases between them. The V gene's germline CDR1 is SGHDT and CDR2 YYEEEE. In nucleotides, the CDR3 is TGTGCCAGCAGCACTCCGGGGAACACTGAAGCTTTCTTT. This gives the protein CASSTPGNTEAFF. The variable domain in full, completed from reference TRBV5-6 and TRBJ1-1, reads DAGVTQSPTHLIKTRGQQVTLRCSPKSGHDTVSWYQQALGQGPQFIFQYYEEEERQRGNFPDRFSGHQFPNYSSELNVNALLLGDSALYLCASSTPGNTEAFFGQGTRLTVV.

This clonotype was picked up a small number of times. The chain links TRBV12-3 or TRBV12-4 to TRBJ1-1, with a weak D call TRBD1 (5 bases). The CDR3 consists of 13 residues. V lost 3 bases and J lost 4, with 9 bases in between. The CDR3 coding sequence is TGTGCCAGCAGTTTTAACAGGCTCACTGAAGCTTTCTTT. Encoded protein: CASSFNRLTEAFF.

There are many counts of this clonotype. The chain employs TRBV7-2 and TRBJ2-5, with 13 bases fitting TRBD2. Per the germline V gene, CDR1 is SGHTA and CDR2 is FQGNSA. V gave up 3 bases and J gave up 5 bases; unmatched junction bases: 3. The CDR3 loop spans 15 amino acids. CDR3 residues: CASSFTSGGAETQYF. The CDR3 nucleotides are TGTGCCAGCAGCTTTACTAGCGGGGGGGCGGAGACCCAGTACTTC.

This clonotype turned up a few times. V is TRBV6-2 or TRBV6-3 and J is TRBJ1-1, with 9 bases identical to TRBD1. Losses at the gene ends were 6 bases for V and 4 bases for J; bases not matched to a gene: 6. CDR1 and CDR2 (germline): MNHEY, SVGEGT. This CDR3 is 14 amino acids long. CDR3: CASRRQGGGTEAFF. CDR3 bases: TGTGCCAGCAGAAGACAGGGGGGAGGCACTGAAGCTTTCTTT.

This clonotype was seen a handful of times. The rearrangement links TRBV4-3 to TRBJ2-1; D perhaps matches TRBD2 (6 bases). The V end was cut by 0 bases, the J end by 7 bases, with 22 bases between. The CDR3 is 18 amino acids. Germline V CDR1 and CDR2: LGHNA, YSLEER. CDR3 protein: CASSQEHSGGALWNEQFF. The CDR3 DNA reads TGCGCCAGCAGCCAAGAACATTCCGGGGGAGCCCTTTGGAATGAGCAGTTCTTC.

The chain links TRBV5-1 to TRBJ2-5, with TRBD2 identical over 10 bases. The V and J ends lost 5 bases and 5 bases, in that order; junction bases with no gene match: 9. CDR3 length: 15 amino acids. Germline CDR1 and CDR2: SGHRS and YFSETQ. In DNA, the CDR3 is TGCGCCAGCAGGCTCGCTAGCGGGGGAGCGGAGACCCAGTACTTC. It translates to CASRLASGGAETQYF.

This chain links TRBV6-1 with TRBJ2-7; D possibly corresponds to TRBD2 (6 bases). Germline-derived CDR1 and CDR2 are MNHNS and SASEGT. The V end was cut by 7 bases, the J end by 0 bases, with 13 bases between. The CDR3 spans 14 residues. CDR3 in DNA: TGTGCCAGCACCAGGACTACCGGCTCCTACGAGCAGTACTTC. Translating gives CASTRTTGSYEQYF.

This clonotype was seen only a few times. The chain joins TRBV11-2 to TRBJ2-3, with 8 nucleotides matching TRBD2. The V gene end was trimmed by 5 bases and the J gene end by 1 base; junction bases not matched to a gene: 8. CDR1 SGHAT and CDR2 FQNNGV come from the germline V gene. The CDR3 totals 16 residues. CDR3 sequence reads: CASSLAGGSRTDTQYF. CDR3 in DNA: TGTGCCAGCAGCCTCGCGGGGGGAAGTCGCACAGATACGCAGTATTTT.

This chain connects TRBV20-1 to TRBJ2-2; D may be TRBD2 (6 bases). The germline V gene encodes CDR1 DFQATT and CDR2 SNEGSKA (reference sequence). The CDR3 runs 14 residues. V dropped 6 bases and J dropped 7 bases, with 18 bases sitting between them. Here the CDR3 reads CSAPLGGENGELFF. CDR3 DNA: TGCAGTGCCCCCCTGGGCGGGGAGAACGGGGAGCTGTTTTTT.

The chain uses TRBV7-9 and TRBJ1-1; D gene uncertain. Germline loops: CDR1 SEHNR, CDR2 FQNEAQ (reference sequence). This CDR3 has 13 residues. The germline V and J ends were trimmed by 8 bases and 4 bases, with 14 bases remaining between them. DNA of the CDR3: TGTGCCAGCCTCCACGAACGAGGCACTGAAGCTTTCTTT. It codes for CASLHERGTEAFF.

This clonotype was counted only a few times. The V and J genes are TRBV2 and TRBJ1-4; possible D gene TRBD1, 5 bases. Trimming left V 5 bases short and J 0 bases short, with 10 bases between. Germline assignment: CDR1 SNHLY and CDR2 FYNNEI. The CDR3 consists of 15 residues. The CDR3 coding sequence is TGTGCCAGCAGTACCCAGGGCACAACTAATGAAAAACTGTTTTTT. This encodes CASSTQGTTNEKLFF.

The V gene is TRBV2, the J gene TRBJ1-1, with 10 bases lining up with TRBD1. CDR1 and CDR2 (germline): SNHLY, FYNNEI. V trimming: 4 bases; J trimming: 1 base; junction bases outside the gene matches: 0. The CDR3 length is 14 residues. CDR3: CASSGTGGNTEAFF. The CDR3 region has the DNA TGTGCCAGCAGTGGGACAGGGGGGAACACTGAAGCTTTCTTT.

This clonotype came up a few times. The V gene is TRBV13, the J gene TRBJ1-1, with D unresolved. The CDR3 has 14 amino acids. CDR1 and CDR2 from the germline V gene are PRHDT and FYEKMQ (reference sequence). V shed 6 bases and J shed 5 bases, with 16 bases lying between them. The CDR3 is CASRRALFLTEAFF. CDR3 nucleotides: TGTGCCAGCAGACGGGCCCTATTTCTAACTGAAGCTTTCTTT.

The V and J genes are TRBV20-1 and TRBJ2-5, with 8 nucleotides matching TRBD1. This CDR3 is 14 amino acids long. With V trimmed by 6 bases and J by 5 bases, 11 bases remained unmatched. In germline, CDR1 is DFQATT, CDR2 SNEGSKA (reference sequence). CDR3 sequence: CSASPGGIAETQYF. CDR3 DNA: TGCAGTGCCAGCCCAGGGGGCATCGCGGAGACCCAGTACTTC.

The J gene is TRBJ1-1, the V gene TRBV21-1; the table's D call TRBD1 went unverified against the DNA. TRBV21-1 is an annotated pseudogene. The CDR3 spans 16 residues. The CDR3 nucleotides read TGTGCCAGCAGCAAAGAATTACAGGGAATGACCGCTGAAGCTTTCTTT. Protein sequence: CASSKELQGMTAEAFF.

This rearrangement joins TRBV6-1 to TRBJ2-7; 9 positions agree with TRBD2. Trimming at V came to 1 base and at J to 3 bases, leaving 4 bases not matched to a gene. The CDR3 runs to 15 residues. Germline assignment: CDR1 MNHNS and CDR2 SASEGT. The CDR3 here is CASSEGPSGIYEQYF. CDR3 coding DNA: TGTGCCAGCAGTGAAGGGCCTAGCGGGATCTACGAGCAGTACTTC.

This clonotype was detected many times. This rearrangement joins TRBV7-2 to TRBJ1-3, with D unclear. Deletions cut 1 base from V and 6 bases from J, with 4 bases between. The CDR3 sequence is 12 residues long. The germline V gene encodes CDR1 SGHTA and CDR2 FQGNSA. In DNA form, the CDR3 reads TGTGCCAGCAGCTTAGGCCCAAACACCATATATTTT. Its translation: CASSLGPNTIYF. Filled out from reference TRBV7-2 and TRBJ1-3, the complete variable domain reads GAGVSQSPSNKVTEKGKDVELRCDPISGHTALYWYRQSLGQGLEFLIYFQGNSAPDKSGLPSDRFSAERTGGSVSTLTIQRTQQEDSAVYLCASSLGPNTIYFGEGSWLTVV.